This T cell receptor beta chain was recovered during a study of read filtering for tumor transcriptome and immune sequencing. Notes on the study in general: Dropping single-read clonotypes raised IR-seq and RNA-seq shared-clonotype correlation.

V lost 0 bases, J lost 6 bases, and 9 bases lay in between. CDR1 DFQATT and CDR2 SNEGSKA come from the germline V gene (reference sequence). The CDR3 runs to 13 residues. The library was built from about 400 ng RNA with molecular barcoded adaptors for alpha/delta and beta/gamma chains. TCRdb re-analysed the reads in MiXCR, keeping a single row per CDR3 protein. Among about 57,000 distinct CDR3 sequences listed, approximately 15% were seen once. This clonotype was detected many times. Its antigen is undetermined. The chain has TRBV20-1 and TRBJ2-1, with D unclear. The sequencing sample was made of a population of CD138-negative cells sorted from bone marrow. This clonotype was obtained from a donor at least 40 years old with multiple myeloma. CDR3 sequence reads: CSARDPRFNEQFF. The CDR3 DNA follows: TGCAGTGCTAGAGATCCACGGTTCAATGAGCAGTTCTTC.